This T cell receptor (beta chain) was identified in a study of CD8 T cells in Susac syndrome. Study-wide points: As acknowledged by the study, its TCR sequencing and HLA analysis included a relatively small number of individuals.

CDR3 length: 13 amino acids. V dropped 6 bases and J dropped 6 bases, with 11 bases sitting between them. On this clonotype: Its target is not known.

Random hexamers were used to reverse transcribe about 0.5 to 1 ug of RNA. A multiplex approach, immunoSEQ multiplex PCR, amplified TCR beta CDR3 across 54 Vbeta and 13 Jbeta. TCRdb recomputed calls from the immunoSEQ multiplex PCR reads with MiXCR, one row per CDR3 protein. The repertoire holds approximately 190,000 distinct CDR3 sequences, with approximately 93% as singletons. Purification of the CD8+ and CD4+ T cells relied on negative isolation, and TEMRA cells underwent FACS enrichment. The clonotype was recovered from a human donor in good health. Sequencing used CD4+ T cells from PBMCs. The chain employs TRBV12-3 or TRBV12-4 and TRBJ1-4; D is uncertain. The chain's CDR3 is CASRKGPYEKLFF. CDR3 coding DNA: TGTGCCAGCAGAAAGGGCCCATATGAAAAACTGTTTTTT.